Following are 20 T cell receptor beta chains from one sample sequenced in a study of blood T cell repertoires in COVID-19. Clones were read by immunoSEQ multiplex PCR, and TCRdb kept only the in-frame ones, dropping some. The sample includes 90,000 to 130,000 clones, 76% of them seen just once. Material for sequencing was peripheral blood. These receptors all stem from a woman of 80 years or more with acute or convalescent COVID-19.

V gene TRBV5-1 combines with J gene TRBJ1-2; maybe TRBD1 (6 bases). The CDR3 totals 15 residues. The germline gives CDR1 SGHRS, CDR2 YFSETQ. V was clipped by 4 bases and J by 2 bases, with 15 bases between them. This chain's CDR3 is CASSPGTPSNYGYTF. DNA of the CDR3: TGCGCCAGCAGCCCGGGGACACCCTCCAACTATGGCTACACCTTC. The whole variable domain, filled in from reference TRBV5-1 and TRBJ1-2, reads KAGVTQTPRYLIKTRGQQVTLSCSPISGHRSVSWYQQTPGQGLQFLFEYFSETQRNKGNFPGRFSGRQFSNSRSEMNVSTLELGDSALYLCASSPGTPSNYGYTFGSGTRLTVV.

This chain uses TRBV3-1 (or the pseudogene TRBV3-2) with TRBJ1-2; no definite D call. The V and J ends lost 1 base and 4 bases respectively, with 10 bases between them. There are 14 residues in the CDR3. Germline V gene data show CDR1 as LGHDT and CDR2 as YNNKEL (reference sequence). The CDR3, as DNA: TGTGCCAGCAGCCAAGTAGTGAGTTCCTATGGCTACACCTTC. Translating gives CASSQVVSSYGYTF.

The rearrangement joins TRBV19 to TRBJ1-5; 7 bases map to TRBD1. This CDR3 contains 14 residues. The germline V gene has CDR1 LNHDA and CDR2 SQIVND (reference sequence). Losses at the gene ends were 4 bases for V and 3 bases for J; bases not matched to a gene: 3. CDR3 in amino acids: CASSRQGDNQPQHF. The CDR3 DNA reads TGTGCCAGTAGTAGGCAGGGGGACAATCAGCCCCAGCATTTT.

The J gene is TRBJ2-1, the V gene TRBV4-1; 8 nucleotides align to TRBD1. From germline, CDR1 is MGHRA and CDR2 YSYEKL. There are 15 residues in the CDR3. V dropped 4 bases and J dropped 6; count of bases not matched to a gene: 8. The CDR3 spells CASSLEGQGTNEQFF. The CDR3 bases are TGCGCCAGCAGCCTAGAAGGACAGGGCACCAATGAGCAGTTCTTC.

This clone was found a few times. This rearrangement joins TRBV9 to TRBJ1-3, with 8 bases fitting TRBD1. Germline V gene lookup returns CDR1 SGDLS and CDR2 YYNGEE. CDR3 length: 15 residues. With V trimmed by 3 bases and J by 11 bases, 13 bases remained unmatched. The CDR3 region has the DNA TGTGCCAGCAGCGACCTGAGACAGGGGCCTGGGGCCATATATTTT. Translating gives CASSDLRQGPGAIYF. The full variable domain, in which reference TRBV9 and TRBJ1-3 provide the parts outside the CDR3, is DSGVTQTPKHLITATGQRVTLRCSPRSGDLSVYWYQQSLDQGLQFLIQYYNGEERAKGNILERFSAQQFPDLHSELNLSSLELGDSALYFCASSDLRQGPGAIYFGEGSWLTVV.

The CDR3 DNA reads as TGTGCCAGCGGAGAGACCCAACTTTCCCAAGCTTTCTTT. This translates into CASGETQLSQAFF. The chain has TRBV6-5 and TRBJ1-1; no reliable D call. The CDR3 covers 13 residues. V lost 8 bases and J 9 bases, leaving 19 bases between the germline ends. Germline CDR1 is MNHEY and CDR2 is SVGAGI.

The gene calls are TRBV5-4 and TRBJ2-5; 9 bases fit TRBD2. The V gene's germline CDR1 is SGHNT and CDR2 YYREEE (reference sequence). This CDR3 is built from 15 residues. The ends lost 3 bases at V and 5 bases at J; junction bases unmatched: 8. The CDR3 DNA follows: TGTGCCAGCAGCTCGGGACTAGCAGGAGGCGAGACCCAGTACTTC. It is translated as CASSSGLAGGETQYF. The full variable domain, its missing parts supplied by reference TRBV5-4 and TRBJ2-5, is ETGVTQSPTHLIKTRGQQVTLRCSSQSGHNTVSWYQQALGQGPQFIFQYYREEENGRGNFPPRFSGLQFPNYSSELNVNALELDDSALYLCASSSGLAGGETQYFGPGTRLLVL.

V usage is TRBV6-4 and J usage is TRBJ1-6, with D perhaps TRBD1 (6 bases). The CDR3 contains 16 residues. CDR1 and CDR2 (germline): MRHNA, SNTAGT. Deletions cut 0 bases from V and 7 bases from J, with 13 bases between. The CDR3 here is CASSDSGTRFNSPLHF. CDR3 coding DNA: TGTGCCAGCAGTGACTCGGGGACACGGTTCAATTCACCCCTCCACTTT.

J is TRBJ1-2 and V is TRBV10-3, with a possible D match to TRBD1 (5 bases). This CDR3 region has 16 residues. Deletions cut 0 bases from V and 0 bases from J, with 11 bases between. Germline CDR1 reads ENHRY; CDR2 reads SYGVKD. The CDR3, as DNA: TGTGCCATCAGTGAGTCTGCCGACAGCCCTAACTATGGCTACACCTTC. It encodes CAISESADSPNYGYTF.

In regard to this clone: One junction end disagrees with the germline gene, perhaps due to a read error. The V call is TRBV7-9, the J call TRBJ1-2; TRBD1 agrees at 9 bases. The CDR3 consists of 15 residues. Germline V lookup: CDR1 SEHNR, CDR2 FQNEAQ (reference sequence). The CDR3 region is CRGDRELSVDYGYTF. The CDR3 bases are TGCCGCGGGGACAGGGAGCTTAGTGTTGACTATGGCTACACCTTC. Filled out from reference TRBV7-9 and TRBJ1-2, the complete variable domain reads DTGVSQNPRHKITKRGQNVTFRCDPISEHNRLYWYRQTLGQGPEFLTYFQNEAQLEKSRLLSDRFSAERPKGSFSTLEIQRTEQGDSAMYLCRGDRELSVDYGYTFGSGTRLTVV.

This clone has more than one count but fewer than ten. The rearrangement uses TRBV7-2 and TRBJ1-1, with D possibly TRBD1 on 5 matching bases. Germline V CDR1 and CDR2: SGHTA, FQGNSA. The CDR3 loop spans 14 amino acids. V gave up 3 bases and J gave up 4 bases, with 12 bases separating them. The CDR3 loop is CASSLGGVVTEAFF. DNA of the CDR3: TGTGCCAGCAGCTTGGGGGGGGTGGTCACTGAAGCTTTCTTT. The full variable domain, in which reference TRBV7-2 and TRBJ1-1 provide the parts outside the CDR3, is GAGVSQSPSNKVTEKGKDVELRCDPISGHTALYWYRQSLGQGLEFLIYFQGNSAPDKSGLPSDRFSAERTGGSVSTLTIQRTQQEDSAVYLCASSLGGVVTEAFFGQGTRLTVV.

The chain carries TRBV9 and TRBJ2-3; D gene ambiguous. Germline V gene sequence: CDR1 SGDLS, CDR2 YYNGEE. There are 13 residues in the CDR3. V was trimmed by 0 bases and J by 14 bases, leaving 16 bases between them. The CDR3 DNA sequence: TGTGCCAGCAGCGTAGAACGAACGGGTGGGTTGTATTTT. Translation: CASSVERTGGLYF.

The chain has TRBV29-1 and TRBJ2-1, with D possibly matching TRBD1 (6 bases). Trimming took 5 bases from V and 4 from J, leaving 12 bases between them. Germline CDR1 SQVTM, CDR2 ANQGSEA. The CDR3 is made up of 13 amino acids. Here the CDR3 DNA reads TGCAGCGTTAGACAGGCGACTTACAATGAGCAGTTCTTC. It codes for CSVRQATYNEQFF.

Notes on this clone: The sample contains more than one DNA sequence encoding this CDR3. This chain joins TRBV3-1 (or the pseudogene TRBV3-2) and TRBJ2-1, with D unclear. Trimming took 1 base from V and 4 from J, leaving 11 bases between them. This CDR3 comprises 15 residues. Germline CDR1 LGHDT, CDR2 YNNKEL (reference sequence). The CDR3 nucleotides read TGTGCCAGCAGCCAAGGACTCCCCTCATACAATGAGCAGTTCTTC. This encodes CASSQGLPSYNEQFF.

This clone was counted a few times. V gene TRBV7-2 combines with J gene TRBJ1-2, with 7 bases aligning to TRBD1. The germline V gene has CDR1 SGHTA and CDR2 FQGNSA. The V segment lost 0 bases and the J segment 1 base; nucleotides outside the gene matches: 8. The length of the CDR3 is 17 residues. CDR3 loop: CASSLARTGVINYGYTF. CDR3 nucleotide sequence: TGTGCCAGCAGCTTAGCTAGAACAGGGGTGATTAACTATGGCTACACCTTC.

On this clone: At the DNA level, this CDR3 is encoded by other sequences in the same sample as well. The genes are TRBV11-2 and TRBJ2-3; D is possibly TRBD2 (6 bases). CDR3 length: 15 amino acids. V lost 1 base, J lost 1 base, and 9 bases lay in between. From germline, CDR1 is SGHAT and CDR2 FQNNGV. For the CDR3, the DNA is TGTGCCAGCAGCTTAGGTTCTAGCGGCACAGATACGCAGTATTTT. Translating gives CASSLGSSGTDTQYF. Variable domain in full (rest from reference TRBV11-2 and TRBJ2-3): EAGVAQSPRYKIIEKRQSVAFWCNPISGHATLYWYQQILGQGPKLLIQFQNNGVVDDSQLPKDRFSAERLKGVDSTLKIQPAKLEDSAVYLCASSLGSSGTDTQYFGPGTRLTVL.

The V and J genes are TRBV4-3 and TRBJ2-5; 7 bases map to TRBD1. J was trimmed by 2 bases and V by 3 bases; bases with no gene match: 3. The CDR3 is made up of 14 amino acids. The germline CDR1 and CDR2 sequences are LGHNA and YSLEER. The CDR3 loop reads CASSHDRAQETQYF. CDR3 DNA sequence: TGCGCCAGCAGCCACGACAGGGCTCAAGAGACCCAGTACTTC.

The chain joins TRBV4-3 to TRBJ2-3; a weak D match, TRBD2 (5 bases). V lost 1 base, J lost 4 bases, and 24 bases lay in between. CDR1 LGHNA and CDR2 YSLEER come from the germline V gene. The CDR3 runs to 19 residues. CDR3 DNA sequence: TGCGCCAGCAGCCAAGTTGCCCTAGCATCCCAATACCGGGCAGATACGCAGTATTTT. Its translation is CASSQVALASQYRADTQYF.

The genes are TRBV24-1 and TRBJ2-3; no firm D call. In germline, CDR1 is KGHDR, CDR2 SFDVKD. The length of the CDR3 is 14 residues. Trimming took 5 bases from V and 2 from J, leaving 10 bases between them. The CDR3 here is CATSGSPYTDTQYF. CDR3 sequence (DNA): TGTGCCACCAGTGGATCACCCTACACAGATACGCAGTATTTT.

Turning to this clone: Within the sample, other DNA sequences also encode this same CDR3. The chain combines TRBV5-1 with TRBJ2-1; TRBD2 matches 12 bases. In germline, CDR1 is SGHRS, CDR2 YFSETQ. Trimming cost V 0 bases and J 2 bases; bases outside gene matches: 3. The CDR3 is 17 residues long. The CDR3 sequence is CASSLVASGGAYNEQFF. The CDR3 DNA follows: TGCGCCAGCAGCTTGGTAGCTAGCGGGGGGGCCTACAATGAGCAGTTCTTC.